The rows below give T cell receptor beta chains drawn from one sample of a study of blood T cell repertoires in COVID-19. Assay used: immunoSEQ multiplex PCR; TCRdb lists only in-frame clones, some missing. The table lists fewer than 200,000 clones, approximately 79% of them singletons. The sample was peripheral blood. These receptors were collected from an older woman with COVID-19, enrolled during active disease. Each CDR3 is given with its conserved first and last residue. The D gene is left open where the match is weak. A clone size is listed for some rows: how often the clone was seen (once, few, many), or a class if it is expanded.

v_gene,j_gene,abundance,d_gene,CDR3nt,CDR3aa
TRBV19,TRBJ1-3,NA,NA,TGTGCCAGCGCACTACAGGTCTCTGGAAACACCATATATTTT,CASALQVSGNTIYF
TRBV28,TRBJ2-3,NA,TRBD2,TGTGCCAGCAGCTCCCCCGTTTTGGGAGGGCCTCAATCTATCCCAGATACGCAGTATTTT,CASSSPVLGGPQSIPDTQYF
TRBV29-1,TRBJ1-4,NA,NA,TGCAGCGTTGAAGAGGAGGCAGGTAATGAAAAACTGTTTTTT,CSVEEEAGNEKLFF
TRBV5-1,TRBJ1-6,NA,TRBD1,TGCGCCAGCAGCATTGGGACAGGGGGCTCCTATAATTCACCCCTCCACTTT,CASSIGTGGSYNSPLHF
TRBV5-4,TRBJ1-6,NA,NA,TGTGCCAGCAGCATAGACTCCGGTGGTTCACCCCTCCACTTT,CASSIDSGGSPLHF
TRBV7-2,TRBJ2-1,NA,NA,TGTGCCAGCAGCCCTAGCCGGACAGCTATTGAGCAGTTCTTC,CASSPSRTAIEQFF
TRBV27,TRBJ2-2,few,NA,TGTGCCAGCAGTTTCCTAGGTACCGGGGAGCTGTTTTTT,CASSFLGTGELFF
TRBV27,TRBJ2-1,NA,TRBD2,TGTGCCAGCAGTTTATCTCGGACCGGGACTAGCGGGAGAAGGAATGAGCAGTTCTTC,CASSLSRTGTSGRRNEQFF
TRBV6-7,TRBJ2-5,NA,NA,TGTGCCAGCAGTTACCCCGAGAGGGACCAAGAGACCCAGTACTTC,CASSYPERDQETQYF
TRBV6-6,TRBJ2-3,NA,TRBD2,TGTGCCAGCAGTAACATACTAGCGGGGGCCTTAGATACGCAGTATTTT,CASSNILAGALDTQYF
TRBV6-5,TRBJ1-2,NA,TRBD1,TGTGCCAGCAGTCTCGGGACAGGGGTGGGCTACACCTTC,CASSLGTGVGYTF
TRBV7-3,TRBJ2-1,NA,NA,TGTGCCAGCAGCTTCGCGGCCGGGTGGAATGAGCAGTTCTTC,CASSFAAGWNEQFF
TRBV7-2,TRBJ1-2,NA,NA,TGTGCCAGCAGCTTAGCGCGGGGGTTGGGCTACACCTTC,CASSLARGLGYTF
TRBV28,TRBJ2-2,few,NA,TGTGCCACGCGCCCGGACACCGGGGAGCTGTTTTTT,CATRPDTGELFF
TRBV10-2,TRBJ2-7,NA,TRBD2,TGCGCCAGCAGTGAGCTAGCGGGTCTAAGTGAGCAGTACTTC,CASSELAGLSEQYF
TRBV6-5,TRBJ2-5,NA,TRBD2,TGTGCCAGCAGTAGCGGGGGCGGACGGGAGACCCAGTACTTC,CASSSGGGRETQYF
TRBV7-9,TRBJ2-5,NA,TRBD2,TGTGCCAGCAGCTCCGGACTAGCGGGATGGAGAGAGACCCAGTACTTC,CASSSGLAGWRETQYF
TRBV11-3,TRBJ2-2,NA,TRBD2,TGTGCCAGCAGCCTATTTAGCGGGGCTAACACCGGGGAGCTGTTTTTT,CASSLFSGANTGELFF
TRBV6-4,TRBJ2-3,NA,TRBD2,TGTGCCAGCAGGCCCTTCGCGGGGGGGGGAGATACGCAGTATTTT,CASRPFAGGGDTQYF
TRBV5-5,TRBJ2-5,NA,TRBD2,TGTGCCAGCAGCGAACTAGCGGGAGTTTCAGAGACCCAGTACTTC,CASSELAGVSETQYF
TRBV10-3,TRBJ2-1,once,TRBD2,TGTGCCATCAGTGAGACTAGCGGGAGATCCTACAATGAGCAGTTCTTC,CAISETSGRSYNEQFF
TRBV19,TRBJ1-1,NA,NA,TGTGCCAGTAGTATCTGGCAGATGAACACTGAAGCTTTCTTT,CASSIWQMNTEAFF
TRBV6-1,TRBJ2-1,NA,NA,TGTGCCAGCAGTGAGCTAGACAGGCTTGAGCAGTTCTTC,CASSELDRLEQFF
TRBV27,TRBJ2-3,few,TRBD1,TGTGCCAGCGGACGGGACAGGAGCACAGATACGCAGTATTTT,CASGRDRSTDTQYF
TRBV10-3,TRBJ1-5,NA,TRBD1,TGTGCCATCAGTTCCGGGACAGGGGATAGCAATCAGCCCCAGCATTTT,CAISSGTGDSNQPQHF
TRBV19,TRBJ2-2,few,NA,TGTGCCAGTAGTGAAATAGAGAGAGGGATGTTTTTT,CASSEIERGMFF
TRBV5-8,TRBJ2-3,NA,TRBD2,TGTGCCAGCAGCTTGGTACGGGAGGGCACAGATACGCAGTATTTT,CASSLVREGTDTQYF
TRBV27,TRBJ2-3,NA,NA,TGTGCCAGCAGTTTAGGGGGGAGCGGAGTGGCAGATACGCAGTATTTT,CASSLGGSGVADTQYF
TRBV5-1,TRBJ1-1,many,TRBD1,TGCGCCAGCAGCCCCGAGACAGGGGAAGCTTTCTTT,CASSPETGEAFF
TRBV15,TRBJ2-3,few,TRBD2,TGTGCCACCAGCAGAGGAGGGAGGACTAGCGGAGGAGATACGCAGTATTTT,CATSRGGRTSGGDTQYF
TRBV11-2,TRBJ2-3,NA,TRBD1,TGTGCCAGCAGCATAGGGACAGGGGCAGATACGCAGTATTTT,CASSIGTGADTQYF
TRBV11-1,TRBJ2-5,NA,TRBD2,TGTGCCAGCAGCTTCCAACTAGCGGGGGGATTGGAGACCCAGTACTTC,CASSFQLAGGLETQYF
TRBV28,TRBJ2-7,NA,TRBD2,TGTGCCAGCAGTGACCCTAGCGGTTACTCCTACGAGCAGTACTTC,CASSDPSGYSYEQYF
TRBV6-2/TRBV6-3,TRBJ2-3,NA,NA,TGTGCCAGCAGTGGCCTGTGGGGCGTCGGTTTCACAGATACGCAGTATTTT,CASSGLWGVGFTDTQYF
TRBV6-5,TRBJ2-1,NA,NA,TGTGCCAGCAGTTATATCCCCTACAATGAGCAGTTCTTC,CASSYIPYNEQFF
TRBV5-1,TRBJ1-2,NA,TRBD1,TGCGCCAGCAGCCCGGACAGGTATGGCTACACCTTC,CASSPDRYGYTF
TRBV11-3,TRBJ2-7,NA,TRBD1,TGTGCCAGCAGCAATCCGGGACAGGGAGGAACCTACGAGCAGTACTTC,CASSNPGQGGTYEQYF
TRBV9,TRBJ1-2,NA,TRBD1,TGTGCCAGCAGCGACGAGGGGGCACCTTCCTATGGCTACACCTTC,CASSDEGAPSYGYTF
TRBV19,TRBJ1-1,NA,NA,TGTGCCAGTAGTATAGCTGGTCAGGCTTCCTTCTTT,CASSIAGQASFF
TRBV3-1/TRBV3-2,TRBJ1-2,NA,TRBD1,TGTGCCAGCAGCCCCCGGGACAGACCCTATGGCTACACCTTC,CASSPRDRPYGYTF
TRBV5-1,TRBJ2-1,NA,TRBD2,TGCGCCAGCAGCCGGGGGCTAGCGGGGCACAATGAGCAGTTCTTC,CASSRGLAGHNEQFF
TRBV19,TRBJ1-6,once,TRBD1,TGTGCCAGTAAACAAGGACAGGCGCATAATTCACCCCTCCACTTT,CASKQGQAHNSPLHF
TRBV5-6,TRBJ2-2,once,NA,TGTGCCAGCACCGGAAACTGGGCAGGGACCGGGGAGCTGTTTTTT,CASTGNWAGTGELFF
TRBV27,TRBJ1-5,once,NA,TGTGCCAGCAGTCGGACAGTTCCCTTTTATAGCAATCAGCCCCAGCATTTT,CASSRTVPFYSNQPQHF
TRBV7-9,TRBJ2-2,NA,NA,TGTGCCAGCAGTCCGAACCCCGGGGCCGGGGAGCTGTTTTTT,CASSPNPGAGELFF
TRBV7-8,TRBJ1-5,once,TRBD1,TGTGCCAGCAGCTTTGGGACAGGGAATCAGCCCCAGCATTTT,CASSFGTGNQPQHF
TRBV25-1,TRBJ2-2,NA,NA,TGTGCCAGCAGTCGGACAGACACATCCACCGGGGAGCTGTTTTTT,CASSRTDTSTGELFF
TRBV29-1,TRBJ2-7,NA,TRBD1,TGCAGCGTTGGAAGACCAGGGGGCGCCTCCTACGAGCAGTACTTC,CSVGRPGGASYEQYF
TRBV5-4,TRBJ2-3,NA,TRBD2,TGTGCCAGCAGCTTGTTAGCGGGGGCCACAGATACGCAGTATTTT,CASSLLAGATDTQYF
TRBV28,TRBJ2-3,NA,TRBD2,TGTGCCAGCAACCAAAATGGGCCTAGCGGAACAGATACGCAGTATTTT,CASNQNGPSGTDTQYF
TRBV5-1,TRBJ1-1,few,NA,TGCGCCAGCAGCTTGGCTGCAGGATCAGGCTCTCATATTGTTGAAGCTTTCTTT,CASSLAAGSGSHIVEAFF
TRBV19,TRBJ2-3,NA,NA,TGTGCCAGTAGCACCGGACAGACCTCAGATACGCAGTATTTT,CASSTGQTSDTQYF
TRBV3-1/TRBV3-2,TRBJ2-2,NA,NA,TGTGCCAGCAGCCAAGCCGTAAGCAGGATCACCGGGGAGCTGTTTTTT,CASSQAVSRITGELFF
TRBV5-1,TRBJ2-7,NA,NA,TGCGCCAGCAGCTTGGTGGTGGGAGCCCTATACGAGCAGTACTTC,CASSLVVGALYEQYF
TRBV6-5,TRBJ2-2,once,NA,TGTGCCAGCAGTTACTCCGGACTGCTCACCGGGGAGCTGTTTTTT,CASSYSGLLTGELFF